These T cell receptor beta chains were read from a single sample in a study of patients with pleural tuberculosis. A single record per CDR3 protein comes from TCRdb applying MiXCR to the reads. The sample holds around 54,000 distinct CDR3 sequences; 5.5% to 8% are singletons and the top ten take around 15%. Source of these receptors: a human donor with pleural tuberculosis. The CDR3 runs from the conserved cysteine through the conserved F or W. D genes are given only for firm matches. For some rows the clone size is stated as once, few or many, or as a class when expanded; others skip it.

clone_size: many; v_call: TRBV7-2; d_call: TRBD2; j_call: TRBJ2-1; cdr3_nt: TGTGCCAGCAGCTTAGCGTCTAGCGGCCAAGGGTTCTTC; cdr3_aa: CASSLASSGQGFF
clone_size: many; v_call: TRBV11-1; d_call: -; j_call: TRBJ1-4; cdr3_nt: TGTGCCAGCAGCTTAGGGGCCGGGCAGCAGAATGAAAAACTGTTTTTT; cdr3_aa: CASSLGAGQQNEKLFF
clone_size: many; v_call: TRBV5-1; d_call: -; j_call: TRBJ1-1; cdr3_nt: TGCGCCAGCAGCTCCTTACAAACGAACACTGAAGCTTTCTTT; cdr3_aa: CASSSLQTNTEAFF
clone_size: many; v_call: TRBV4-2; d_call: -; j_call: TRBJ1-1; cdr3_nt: TGTGCCAGCAGCCAAGGGGCACAGAACACTGAAGCTTTCTTT; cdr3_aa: CASSQGAQNTEAFF
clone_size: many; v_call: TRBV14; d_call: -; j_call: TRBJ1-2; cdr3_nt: TGTGCCAGCAGCCAAAACTGGCAGGGGAATGGCTACACCTTC; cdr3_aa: CASSQNWQGNGYTF
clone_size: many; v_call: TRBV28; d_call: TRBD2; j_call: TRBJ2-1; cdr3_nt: TGTGCCAGCAGTTGGACTAGCGGTTACAATGAGCAGTTCTTC; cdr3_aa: CASSWTSGYNEQFF
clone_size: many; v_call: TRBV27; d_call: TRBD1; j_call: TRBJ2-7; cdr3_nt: TGTGCCAGCAGACCAAACTACAGGGGCGTGAGGCAGTACTTC; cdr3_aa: CASRPNYRGVRQYF
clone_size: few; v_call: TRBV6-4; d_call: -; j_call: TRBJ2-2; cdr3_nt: TGTGCCAGCAGGGACTCGAACACGCCCGAGCTGTTTTTT; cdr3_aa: CASRDSNTPELFF
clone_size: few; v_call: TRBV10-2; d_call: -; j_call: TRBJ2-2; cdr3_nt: TGCGCCAGCACCCGGAAAGGGGAGCTGTTTTTT; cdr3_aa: CASTRKGELFF
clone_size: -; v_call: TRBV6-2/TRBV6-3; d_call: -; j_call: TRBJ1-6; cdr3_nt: TGTGCCAGCAGTTACACCCCGGGACACCTTTATTCACCTTTCCACTTT; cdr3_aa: CASSYTPGHLYSPFHF
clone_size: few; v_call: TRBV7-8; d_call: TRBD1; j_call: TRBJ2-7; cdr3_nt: TGTGCCAGCAGCTTAGTTGGACAGGGGTCCGAGCAGTACTTC; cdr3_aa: CASSLVGQGSEQYF
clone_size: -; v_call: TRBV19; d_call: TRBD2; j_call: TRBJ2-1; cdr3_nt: TGTGCCAGTAGTAAAGAGGGACCGGGACTAGCAGTCTACAATGAGCAGTTCTTC; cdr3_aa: CASSKEGPGLAVYNEQFF
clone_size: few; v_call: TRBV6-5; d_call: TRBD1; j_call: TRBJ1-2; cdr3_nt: TGTGCCAGCAGTTACGGTCAGGGGGCCACCACCTTC; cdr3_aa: CASSYGQGATTF
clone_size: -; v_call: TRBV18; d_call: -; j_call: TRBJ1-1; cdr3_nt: TGTGCCAGCTCCTCTCGAGAGGCGAACACTGAAGCTTTCTTT; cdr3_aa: CASSSREANTEAFF
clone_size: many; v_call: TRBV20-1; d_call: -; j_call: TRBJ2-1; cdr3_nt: TGCAGTGCTAGCCTGGCAGGTCAACCCTACAATGAGCAGTTCTTC; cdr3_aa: CSASLAGQPYNEQFF
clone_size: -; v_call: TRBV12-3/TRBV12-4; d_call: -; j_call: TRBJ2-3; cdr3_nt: TGTGCCAGCACCGGGAGAGGCCTGTATACGCAGTATTTT; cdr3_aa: CASTGRGLYTQYF
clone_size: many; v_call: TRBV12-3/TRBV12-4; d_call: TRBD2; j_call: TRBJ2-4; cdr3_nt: TGTGCCAGCAGTCGTTCGACTAGCGGGAAAAACATTCAGTACTTC; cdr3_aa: CASSRSTSGKNIQYF
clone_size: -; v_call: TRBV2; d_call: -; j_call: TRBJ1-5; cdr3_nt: TGTGCCAGCGTAGAATTTCTAAGCAATCAGCCCCAGCATTTT; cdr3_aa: CASVEFLSNQPQHF
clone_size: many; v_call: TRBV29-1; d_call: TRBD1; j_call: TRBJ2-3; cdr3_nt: TGCAGCGTTGCGCAGGGGGCGAAGTCAGATACGCAGTATTTT; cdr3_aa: CSVAQGAKSDTQYF
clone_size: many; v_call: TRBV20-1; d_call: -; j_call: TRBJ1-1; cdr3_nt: TGCAGTGCTAAGATCAAACAGGAGAACACTGAAGCTTTCTTT; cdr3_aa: CSAKIKQENTEAFF
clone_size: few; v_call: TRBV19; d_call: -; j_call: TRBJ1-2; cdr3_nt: TGTGCCAGTAGTCCTACCGGGACTCCGATATATGGCTACACCTTC; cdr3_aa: CASSPTGTPIYGYTF
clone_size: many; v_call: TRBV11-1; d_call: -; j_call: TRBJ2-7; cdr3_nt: TGTGCCAGCAGCTTCGCAGGGAGCTCCTACGAGCAGTACTTC; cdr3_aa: CASSFAGSSYEQYF
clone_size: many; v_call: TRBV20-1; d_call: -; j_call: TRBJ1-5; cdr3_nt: TGCAGTGCTAGTACAGGGATCGGTAATCAGCCCCAGCATTTT; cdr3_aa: CSASTGIGNQPQHF